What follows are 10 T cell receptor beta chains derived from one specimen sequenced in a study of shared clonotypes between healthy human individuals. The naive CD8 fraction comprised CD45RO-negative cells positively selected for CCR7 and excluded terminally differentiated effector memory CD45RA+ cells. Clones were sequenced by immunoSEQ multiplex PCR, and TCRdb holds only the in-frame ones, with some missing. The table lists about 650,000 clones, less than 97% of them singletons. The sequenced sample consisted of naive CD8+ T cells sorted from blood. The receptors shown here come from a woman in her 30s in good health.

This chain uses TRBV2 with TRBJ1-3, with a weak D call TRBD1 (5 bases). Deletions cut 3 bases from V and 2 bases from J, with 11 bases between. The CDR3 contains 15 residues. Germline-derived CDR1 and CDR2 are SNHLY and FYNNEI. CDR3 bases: TGTGCCAGCAGTGACGGCAGGGCCCCTGGAAACACCATATATTTT. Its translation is CASSDGRAPGNTIYF.

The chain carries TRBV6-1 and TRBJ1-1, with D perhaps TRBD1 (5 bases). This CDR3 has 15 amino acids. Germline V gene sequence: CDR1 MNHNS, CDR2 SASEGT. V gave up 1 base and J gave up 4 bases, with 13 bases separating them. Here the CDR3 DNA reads TGTGCCAGCAGTGAAGAGGCTTCAGGGTTCACTGAAGCTTTCTTT. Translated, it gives CASSEEASGFTEAFF.

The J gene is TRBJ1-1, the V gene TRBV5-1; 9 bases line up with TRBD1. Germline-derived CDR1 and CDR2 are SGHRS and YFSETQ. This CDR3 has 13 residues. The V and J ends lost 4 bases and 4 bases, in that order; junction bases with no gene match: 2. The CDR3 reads CASSRQGGTEAFF. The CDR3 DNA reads TGCGCCAGCAGCCGACAGGGGGGCACTGAAGCTTTCTTT.

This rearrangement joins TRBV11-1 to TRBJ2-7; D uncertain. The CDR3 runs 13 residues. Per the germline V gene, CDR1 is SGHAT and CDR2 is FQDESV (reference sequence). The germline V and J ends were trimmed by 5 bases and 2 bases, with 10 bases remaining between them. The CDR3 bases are TGTGCCAGCAGCCCCGGACGTGCCTACGAGCAGTACTTC. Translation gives CASSPGRAYEQYF. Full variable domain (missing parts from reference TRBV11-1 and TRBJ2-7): EAEVAQSPRYKITEKSQAVAFWCDPISGHATLYWYRQILGQGPELLVQFQDESVVDDSQLPKDRFSAERLKGVDSTLKIQPAELGDSAMYLCASSPGRAYEQYFGPGTRLTVT.

The CDR3 reads CASSCTTDRGGNTEAFF. The CDR3 DNA sequence: TGTGCCAGCAGTTGTACCACCGACAGGGGTGGGAACACTGAAGCTTTCTTT. The chain combines TRBV13 with TRBJ1-1; 8 nucleotides match TRBD1. The CDR3 extends over 17 amino acids. Germline values: CDR1 PRHDT, CDR2 FYEKMQ (reference sequence). V trimming: 6 bases; J trimming: 1 base; junction bases outside the gene matches: 13.

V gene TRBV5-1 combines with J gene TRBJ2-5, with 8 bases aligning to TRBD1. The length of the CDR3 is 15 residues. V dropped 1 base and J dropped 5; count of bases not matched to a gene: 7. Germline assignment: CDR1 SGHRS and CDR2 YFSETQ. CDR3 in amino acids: CASSLTDRVRETQYF. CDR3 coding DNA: TGCGCCAGCAGCTTGACGGACAGGGTACGTGAGACCCAGTACTTC.

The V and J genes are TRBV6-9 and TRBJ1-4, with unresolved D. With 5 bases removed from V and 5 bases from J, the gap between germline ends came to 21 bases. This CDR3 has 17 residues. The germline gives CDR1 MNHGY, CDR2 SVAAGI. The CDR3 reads CASSPPGPLTKNEKLFF. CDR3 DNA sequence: TGTGCCAGCAGTCCCCCTGGGCCTTTAACCAAGAATGAAAAACTGTTTTTT.

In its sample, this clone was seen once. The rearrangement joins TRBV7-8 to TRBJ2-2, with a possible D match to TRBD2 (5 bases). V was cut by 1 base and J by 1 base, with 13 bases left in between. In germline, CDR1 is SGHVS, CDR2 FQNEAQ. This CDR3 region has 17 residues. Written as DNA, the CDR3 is TGTGCCAGCAGCTTAGGCCGGGAAACTATGAACACCGGGGAGCTGTTTTTT. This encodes CASSLGRETMNTGELFF. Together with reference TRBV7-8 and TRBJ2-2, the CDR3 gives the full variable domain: GAGVSQSPRYKVAKRGQDVALRCDPISGHVSLFWYQQALGQGPEFLTYFQNEAQLDKSGLPSDRFFAERPEGSVSTLKIQRTQQEDSAVYLCASSLGRETMNTGELFFGEGSRLTVL.

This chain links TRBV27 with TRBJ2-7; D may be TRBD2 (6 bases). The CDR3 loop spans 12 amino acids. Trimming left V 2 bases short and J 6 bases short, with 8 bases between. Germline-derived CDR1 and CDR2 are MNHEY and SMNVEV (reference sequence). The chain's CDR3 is CASSLGGFEQYF. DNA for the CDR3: TGTGCCAGCAGTTTAGGAGGGTTCGAGCAGTACTTC.

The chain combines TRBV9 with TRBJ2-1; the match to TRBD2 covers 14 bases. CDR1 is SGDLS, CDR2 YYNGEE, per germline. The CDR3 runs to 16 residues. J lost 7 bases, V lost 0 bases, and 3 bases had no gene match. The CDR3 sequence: CASSVDRTSGRNEQFF. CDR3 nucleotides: TGTGCCAGCAGCGTAGATCGGACTAGCGGGAGGAATGAGCAGTTCTTC.